This T cell receptor (beta chain) appears in the sequencing data of a study of CD8+ T cells in alopecia areata. Trimming shortened V by 5 bases and J by 3 bases, and 10 bases separated the two germline ends. The germline CDR1 and CDR2 sequences are SEHNR and FQNEAQ (reference sequence). There are 13 residues in the CDR3. Extracted RNA was reverse transcribed, and the resulting cDNA served as sequencing template. Clones were sequenced by immunoSEQ multiplex PCR, and TCRdb holds only the in-frame ones, with some missing. The profile covers fewer than 150,000 clones, with 56% appearing a single time and 3% to 4% taken by the ten largest. On this clone: Its antigen is unidentified.

Treatment noted: oral pan-JAK inhibitor, 5-10 mg twice daily. Regarding the study as a whole: Normal skin contains resident alphabeta T cells, and these are also sequenced in scalp samples.

This receptor was taken from a human donor with alopecia areata. The chain links TRBV7-9 to TRBJ1-1; a possible D gene is TRBD1 (5 bases). The specimen was CD4+ T cells sorted from blood, collected at week 24, from a patient treated with tofacitinib. The CDR3 region has the DNA TGTGCCAGCAGCCTTCGGGGGGACACTGAAGCTTTCTTT. Amino acid sequence: CASSLRGDTEAFF.